This entry lists 16 T cell receptor beta chains sequenced from one sample in a study of post-analysis software for immune sequencing data. Study-level findings and limits: A handful of TRBV segments were significantly more frequent in patients than in controls. TRBV5-6, TRBV5-1 and TRBV20-1 were among these segments.

Antigens for these TCRs are unknown. cDNA libraries of TCR beta carried unique molecular identifiers. TCRdb redid the calling of the PCR reads with MiXCR, one entry per CDR3 protein. The sample consists of fewer than 850,000 distinct CDR3 sequences, roughly 27% of them appearing once. Sequenced material: blood. These receptors came from a girl aged 5-17 years with multiple sclerosis.

This clonotype has a count of ten or more. V usage is TRBV4-3 and J usage is TRBJ2-1; maybe TRBD2 (5 bases). The CDR3 consists of 16 residues. Germline V gives CDR1 LGHNA, CDR2 YSLEER. Trimming shortened V by 4 bases and J by 0 bases, and 13 bases separated the two germline ends. CDR3 sequence: CASSPYPRDSYNEQFF. The DNA for the CDR3 is TGCGCCAGCAGCCCCTATCCCCGGGACTCCTACAATGAGCAGTTCTTC.

This clonotype was found a few times. The rearrangement uses TRBV6-5 and TRBJ1-1, with D possibly being TRBD1 (5 bases). Germline V gives CDR1 MNHEY, CDR2 SVGAGI. V lost 6 bases to trimming and J lost 5 bases, with 16 bases between them. The CDR3 has 14 residues. CDR3 region: CASRPAGRGTEAFF. The CDR3 DNA reads as TGTGCCAGCAGACCGGCCGGTAGGGGTACTGAAGCTTTCTTT.

This clonotype was detected only a few times. The chain recombines TRBV6-6 with TRBJ2-7; the match to TRBD1 covers 8 bases. The CDR3 spans 16 residues. The germline V gene encodes CDR1 MNHNY and CDR2 SVGAGI (reference sequence). With 6 bases clipped from V and 3 bases from J, the junction kept 13 bases outside the gene matches. CDR3 in amino acids: CASSLKPGQALYEQYF. CDR3 bases: TGTGCCAGCAGCCTAAAACCGGGACAGGCACTCTACGAGCAGTACTTC.

This clonotype was detected a few times. The V and J genes are TRBV6-2 or TRBV6-3 and TRBJ2-7; D might be TRBD2 (6 bases). Germline CDR1 reads MNHEY; CDR2 reads SVGEGT. The CDR3 contains 16 residues. With 3 bases removed from V and 4 bases from J, the gap between germline ends came to 19 bases. The CDR3 protein is CASSYIVGRGGYEQYF. The CDR3 bases are TGTGCCAGCAGTTATATAGTTGGACGGGGAGGTTACGAGCAGTACTTC.

This clonotype was detected ten times or more. The chain carries TRBV6-5 and TRBJ2-7, with 8 bases aligning to TRBD2. The CDR3 has 15 residues. Germline V gene sequence: CDR1 MNHEY, CDR2 SVGAGI. Unmatched junction bases numbered 7, after V lost 4 bases and J lost 2 bases. For the CDR3, the DNA is TGTGCCAGCAGTTTACTAGCGGATCCTACCTACGAGCAGTACTTC. Amino acids: CASSLLADPTYEQYF.

The chain carries TRBV6-5 and TRBJ1-6; no clear D gene. The CDR3 totals 17 residues. V was shortened by 0 bases and J by 6 bases, with 15 bases between the two germline ends. Germline lookup yields CDR1 MNHEY and CDR2 SVGAGI. CDR3 amino acids: CASSYSVRPRGNSPLHF. In DNA, the CDR3 is TGTGCCAGCAGTTACTCCGTCCGCCCTCGGGGTAATTCACCCCTCCACTTT.

V and J are TRBV15 and TRBJ2-7; no firm D call. The V gene's germline CDR1 is LNHNV and CDR2 YYDKDF (reference sequence). Trimming shortened V by 3 bases and J by 3 bases, and 21 bases separated the two germline ends. There are 17 residues in the CDR3. In DNA, the CDR3 is TGTGCCACCAGCAGGGGCTTGTGGAGTTCCACCCTCTACGAGCAGTACTTC. It translates to CATSRGLWSSTLYEQYF.

The chain employs TRBV20-1 and TRBJ1-2; D gene unclear. Germline CDR1 reads DFQATT; CDR2 reads SNEGSKA (reference sequence). V was shortened by 5 bases and J by 2 bases, with 21 bases between the two germline ends. This CDR3 has 16 amino acids. The CDR3 bases are TGCAGTGCTGGCCGCGGCCCGGACCGACGAAACTATGGCTACACCTTC. This gives the protein CSAGRGPDRRNYGYTF.

The V and J genes are TRBV28 and TRBJ2-1; a possible D gene is TRBD1 (11 bases). Germline values: CDR1 MDHEN, CDR2 SYDVKM. The CDR3 extends over 15 amino acids. V lost 6 bases and J 9 bases, leaving 21 bases between the germline ends. This CDR3 is CASRGQGGTSAEQFF. The CDR3 nucleotides are TGTGCCAGCAGGGGACAGGGGGGGACTAGCGCTGAGCAGTTCTTC.

V is TRBV7-8 and J is TRBJ1-5, with D maybe TRBD1 (5 bases). Trimming removed 5 bases at V and 3 bases at J, with 14 bases between. Germline CDR1 is SGHVS and CDR2 is FQNEAQ. This CDR3 is 15 amino acids long. The chain's CDR3 is CASSALQAPNQPQHF. CDR3 nucleotides: TGTGCCAGCAGCGCCTTACAGGCACCCAATCAGCCCCAGCATTTT.

This clonotype was counted only a few times. This chain links TRBV20-1 with TRBJ2-5, with D maybe TRBD2 (6 bases). The tail of the sequence fits TRBJ2-7 better, so the J call may be wrong. Germline CDR1 DFQATT, CDR2 SNEGSKA (reference sequence). CDR3 length: 15 amino acids. The CDR3 region is CSAGSEGPSYYEQYF. For the CDR3, the DNA is TGCAGTGCTGGATCGGAGGGACCGTCCTACTACGAGCAGTACTTC.

The sample holds a few counts of this clonotype. V gene TRBV6-2 or TRBV6-3 combines with J gene TRBJ1-5; tentatively, D is TRBD1 (5 bases). CDR1 and CDR2 (germline): MNHEY, SVGEGT. The CDR3 has 14 amino acids. V shed 6 bases and J shed 4 bases, with 13 bases lying between them. The CDR3 loop reads CASSDGRENQPQHF. The DNA for the CDR3 is TGTGCCAGCAGCGACGGCAGGGAGAATCAGCCCCAGCATTTT.

This chain connects TRBV7-2 to TRBJ2-3, with TRBD1 as a possible D gene (6 bases). CDR3 length equals 13 residues. The germline V gene has CDR1 SGHTA and CDR2 FQGNSA. The V and J ends lost 3 bases and 6 bases respectively, with 10 bases between them. The CDR3 spells CASSFRGSDTQYF. The CDR3 nucleotides are TGTGCCAGCAGCTTTAGGGGGTCGGATACGCAGTATTTT.

CDR3 loop: CSAPAGDWSTEAFF. The CDR3 DNA reads as TGCAGTGCCCCAGCAGGGGACTGGAGCACTGAAGCTTTCTTT. V is TRBV20-1 and J is TRBJ1-1; possibly TRBD1 for D (6 bases). Between the trimmed V and J ends, which lost 6 bases and 4 bases, there was a span of 18 bases. CDR1 and CDR2 (germline): DFQATT, SNEGSKA (reference sequence). The CDR3 contains 14 residues.

There are many counts of this clonotype. The rearrangement links TRBV20-1 to TRBJ2-5; tentative D call: TRBD2 (5 bases). Per germline, CDR1 DFQATT and CDR2 SNEGSKA (reference sequence). The V gene lost 7 bases and the J gene lost 4 bases, with 13 bases spanning the gap. The CDR3 is 12 residues long. The CDR3 protein is CSVLLATETQYF. For the CDR3, the DNA is TGCAGTGTTCTGCTAGCCACAGAGACCCAGTACTTC.

V gene TRBV10-3 combines with J gene TRBJ2-6; D uncertain. The V and J ends lost 10 bases and 2 bases respectively, with 18 bases between them. CDR1 and CDR2 from the germline V gene are ENHRY and SYGVKD. The CDR3 sequence is 16 residues long. CDR3 in DNA: TGTGCCACAAGCGCAGGTCGTGGCGCTGGGGCCAACGTCCTGACTTTC. Translation: CATSAGRGAGANVLTF.